This T cell receptor beta chain is drawn from a study of cytomegalovirus exposure and HLA in healthy donors. At collection, donors were nominally healthy, but unrecorded immune exposures were probable. Deletions cut 5 bases from V and 9 bases from J, with 11 bases between. The germline V gene encodes CDR1 LNHDA and CDR2 SQIVND (reference sequence). There are 12 residues in the CDR3. Notes on the study in general: Of the V segments, some could not be distinguished, including TRBV6-2 and TRBV6-3, and were excluded.

A remark on this clone: Its antigen is as yet unknown.

PCR was performed using 60 Vbeta and 13 Jbeta primers. Repertoires were generated with immunoSEQ multiplex PCR, while TCRdb's copy carries only in-frame clones and drops some. Counted here are fewer than 120,000 clones, approximately 83% occurring once; the ten biggest clones make up 1.5% to 2%. This chain connects TRBV19 to TRBJ1-5; the D is unclear. Sequenced input: PBMCs. The TCR comes from a man aged 40-49 years in good health and CMV-seronegative. For the CDR3, the DNA is TGTGCCAGTAGTGCAGCGTATTGGCCCCAGCATTTT. This gives the protein CASSAAYWPQHF.